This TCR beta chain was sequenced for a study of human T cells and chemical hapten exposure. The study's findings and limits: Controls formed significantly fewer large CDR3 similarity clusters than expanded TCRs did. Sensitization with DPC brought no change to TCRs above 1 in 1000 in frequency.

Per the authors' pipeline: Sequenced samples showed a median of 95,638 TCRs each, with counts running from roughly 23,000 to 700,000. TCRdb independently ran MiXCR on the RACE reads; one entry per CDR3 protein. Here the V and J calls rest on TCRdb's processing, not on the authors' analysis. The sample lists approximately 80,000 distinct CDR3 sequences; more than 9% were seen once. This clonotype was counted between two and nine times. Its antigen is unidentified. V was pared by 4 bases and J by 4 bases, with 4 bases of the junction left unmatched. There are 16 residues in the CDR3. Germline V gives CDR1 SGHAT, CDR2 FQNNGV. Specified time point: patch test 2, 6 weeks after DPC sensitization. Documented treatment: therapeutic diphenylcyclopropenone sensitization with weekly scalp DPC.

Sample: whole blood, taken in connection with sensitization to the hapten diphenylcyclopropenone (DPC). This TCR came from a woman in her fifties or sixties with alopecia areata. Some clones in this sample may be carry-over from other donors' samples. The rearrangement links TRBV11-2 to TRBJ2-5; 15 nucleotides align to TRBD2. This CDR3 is CASSYPGLAGGETQYF. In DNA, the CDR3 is TGTGCCAGCAGCTACCCGGGACTAGCGGGAGGAGAGACCCAGTACTTC.